This TCR beta chain was profiled in a study of shared clonotypes between healthy human individuals. Terminally differentiated effector memory CD45RA+ cells were excluded by CCR7 positive selection of CD45RO-negative cells. It was across several immunoSEQ plates that each subset's genomic DNA was evenly split. Sequencing used immunoSEQ multiplex PCR; TCRdb keeps in-frame clones, though not all of them. The data contain about 600,000 clones, about 98% of them singletons. The germline V gene has CDR1 MNHNS and CDR2 SASEGT. The CDR3 sequence is 12 residues long. Trimming shortened V by 2 bases and J by 4 bases, and 6 bases separated the two germline ends.

The receptor comes from a man younger than 40 in good health. The chain couples TRBV6-1 to TRBJ2-7; no firm D call. The material sequenced was naive CD8+ T cells sorted from blood. In DNA form, the CDR3 reads TGTGCCAGCAGTGAAAGATATTACGAGCAGTACTTC. Protein product: CASSERYYEQYF.